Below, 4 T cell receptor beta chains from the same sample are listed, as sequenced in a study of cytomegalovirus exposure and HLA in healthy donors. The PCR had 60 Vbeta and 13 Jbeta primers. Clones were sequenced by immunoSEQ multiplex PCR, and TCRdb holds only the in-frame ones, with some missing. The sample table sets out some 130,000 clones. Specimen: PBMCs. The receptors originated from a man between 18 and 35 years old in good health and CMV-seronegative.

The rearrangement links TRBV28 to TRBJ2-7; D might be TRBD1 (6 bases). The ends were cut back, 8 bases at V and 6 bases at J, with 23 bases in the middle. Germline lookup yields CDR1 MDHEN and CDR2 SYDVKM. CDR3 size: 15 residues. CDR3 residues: CASGATRDIKAEQYF. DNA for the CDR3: TGTGCCAGCGGGGCAACCCGGGACATCAAAGCCGAGCAGTACTTC.

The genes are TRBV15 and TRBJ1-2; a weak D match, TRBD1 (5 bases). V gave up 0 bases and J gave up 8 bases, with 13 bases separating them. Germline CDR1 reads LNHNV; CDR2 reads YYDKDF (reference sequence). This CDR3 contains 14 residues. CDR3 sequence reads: CATSRDVDSQGYTF. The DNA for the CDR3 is TGTGCCACCAGCAGAGATGTTGACAGTCAAGGCTACACCTTC.

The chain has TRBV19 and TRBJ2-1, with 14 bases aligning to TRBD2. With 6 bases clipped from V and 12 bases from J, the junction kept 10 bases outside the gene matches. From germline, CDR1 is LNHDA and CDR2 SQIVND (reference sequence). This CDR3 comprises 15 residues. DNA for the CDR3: TGTGCCAGTAGCTACCTGGGACTAGCGGGAGTGGGGCAGTTCTTC. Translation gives CASSYLGLAGVGQFF. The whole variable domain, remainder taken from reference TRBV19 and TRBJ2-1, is DGGITQSPKYLFRKEGQNVTLSCEQNLNHDAMYWYRQDPGQGLRLIYYSQIVNDFQKGDIAEGYSVSREKKESFPLTVTSAQKNPTAFYLCASSYLGLAGVGQFFGPGTRLTVL.

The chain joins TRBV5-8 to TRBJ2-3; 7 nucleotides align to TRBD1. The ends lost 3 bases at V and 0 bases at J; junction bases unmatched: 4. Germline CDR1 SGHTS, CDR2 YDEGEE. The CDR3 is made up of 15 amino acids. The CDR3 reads CASSYYRGSTDTQYF. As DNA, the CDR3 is TGTGCCAGCAGCTACTACAGGGGTAGCACAGATACGCAGTATTTT.